Sequencing of this TCR beta chain was carried out in a study of blood T cell repertoires in COVID-19. Clones were sequenced by immunoSEQ multiplex PCR, and TCRdb holds only the in-frame ones, with some missing. The sample shows about 150,000 clones, 75% to 85% of them seen only once. The germline V gene encodes CDR1 MNHNS and CDR2 SASEGT. V was pared by 3 bases and J by 4 bases, with 12 bases of the junction left unmatched. This CDR3 contains 17 residues. This clone was recorded once. The sample taken for sequencing was peripheral blood. The TCR was taken from a man in his fifties or sixties with acute or convalescent COVID-19. The V call is TRBV6-1, the J call TRBJ2-3, with 8 nucleotides matching TRBD2. The CDR3 bases are TGTGCCAGCAGTGAGGCGAGGACTAGCTCGTATGCAGATACGCAGTATTTT. Encoded protein: CASSEARTSSYADTQYF.